The next 30 T cell receptor beta chains were all read from a single sample in a study of blood T cell repertoires in COVID-19. Profiled with immunoSEQ multiplex PCR; TCRdb holds only in-frame clones, not every one. The sample carries 350,000 to 500,000 clones, around nine tenths recorded once. The sample consisted of PBMCs or T cells enriched from blood (not recorded which). These receptors originate from a young woman who had been exposed to COVID-19.

The V call is TRBV9, the J call TRBJ2-1, with 11 bases lining up with TRBD2. Trimming cost V 3 bases and J 6 bases; bases outside gene matches: 8. In germline, CDR1 is SGDLS, CDR2 YYNGEE. The CDR3 length is 16 residues. CDR3 residues: CASSARSGGAFNEQFF. CDR3 in DNA: TGTGCCAGCAGCGCACGTAGCGGGGGGGCTTTCAATGAGCAGTTCTTC.

This sequence joins TRBV2 and TRBJ1-1; D is possibly TRBD1 (5 bases). V lost 7 bases and J 0 bases, leaving 15 bases between the germline ends. CDR3 length: 15 residues. Looked up from germline, CDR1 is SNHLY and CDR2 is FYNNEI. CDR3 in DNA: TGTGCCAGCAACAATTTCCGGGGGTTGAACACTGAAGCTTTCTTT. As protein: CASNNFRGLNTEAFF.

This CDR3 is CASSPGQGGNTGELFF. CDR3 sequence (DNA): TGTGCCAGCAGTCCGGGACAGGGGGGAAACACCGGGGAGCTGTTTTTT. V and J are TRBV9 and TRBJ2-2, with 11 bases that match TRBD1. CDR1 SGDLS and CDR2 YYNGEE come from the germline V gene. The V gene end was trimmed by 5 bases and the J gene end by 2 bases; junction bases not matched to a gene: 5. The CDR3 is 16 residues long.

V is TRBV6-2 or TRBV6-3 and J is TRBJ2-1; TRBD2 might be the D (5 bases). The CDR3 extends over 15 amino acids. Germline V lookup: CDR1 MNHEY, CDR2 SVGEGT. V was pared by 2 bases and J by 6 bases, with 14 bases between. In DNA form, the CDR3 reads TGTGCCAGCAGTTACCGGGGAGTTCGGCGCAATGAGCAGTTCTTC. It is translated as CASSYRGVRRNEQFF.

The rearrangement links TRBV24-1 to TRBJ2-7; 8 bases line up with TRBD1. Germline CDR1 reads KGHDR; CDR2 reads SFDVKD. V trimming: 7 bases; J trimming: 0 bases; junction bases outside the gene matches: 7. The CDR3 is 15 residues long. The CDR3: CATSDGTGVSYEQYF. CDR3 nucleotides: TGTGCCACCAGCGATGGGACAGGCGTCTCCTACGAGCAGTACTTC.

The CDR3 coding sequence is TGTGCCAGCAGCTTAGTAGGGGCCGCCGGGAGCCCTAACTATGGCTACACCTTC. Translation gives CASSLVGAAGSPNYGYTF. V gene TRBV7-2 combines with J gene TRBJ1-2; possible D gene TRBD1, 5 bases. Germline V CDR1 and CDR2: SGHTA, FQGNSA. V was clipped by 1 base and J by 0 bases, with 18 bases between them. The CDR3 length is 18 residues.

The CDR3 bases are TGTGCCAGCAGTGAATTTCGGGGGAACGGGGAGCTGTTTTTT. It yields the protein CASSEFRGNGELFF. V usage is TRBV25-1 and J usage is TRBJ2-2; D perhaps matches TRBD2 (6 bases). Germline CDR1 and CDR2: MGHDK and SYGVNS. V lost 1 base, J lost 7 bases, and 10 bases lay in between. This CDR3 comprises 14 residues.

The V call is TRBV27, the J call TRBJ2-7; 7 bases map to TRBD2. This CDR3 is 16 amino acids long. Unmatched junction bases numbered 16, after V lost 5 bases and J lost 6 bases. The germline V gene encodes CDR1 MNHEY and CDR2 SMNVEV (reference sequence). The CDR3 spells CASSLRVGGSSVEQYF. CDR3 DNA: TGTGCCAGCAGTCTTAGGGTGGGCGGGAGTTCCGTCGAGCAGTACTTC.

The V and J genes are TRBV7-2 and TRBJ1-1; TRBD1 might be the D (5 bases). The CDR3 length is 15 residues. Germline V CDR1 and CDR2: SGHTA, FQGNSA. V was pared by 1 base and J by 0 bases, with 9 bases between. The CDR3 spells CASSLGRTMNTEAFF. The CDR3 DNA follows: TGTGCCAGCAGCTTAGGTCGGACAATGAACACTGAAGCTTTCTTT.

This clone was observed a single time. The chain employs TRBV12-2 and TRBJ2-7; the table's D gene call, TRBD1, was not cross checked with the DNA. TRBV12-2 is classified as a pseudogene. The CDR3 is made up of 15 amino acids. The CDR3 loop is CASRPGQGVSYEQYF. As DNA, the CDR3 is TGTGCAAGTCGGCCGGGACAGGGTGTCTCCTACGAGCAGTACTTC.

The rearrangement uses TRBV5-5 and TRBJ2-7; weak D call: TRBD1 (6 bases). Germline-derived CDR1 and CDR2 are SGHKS and YYEKEE (reference sequence). V lost 4 bases to trimming and J lost 1 base, with 9 bases between them. This CDR3 is 13 amino acids long. CDR3 coding DNA: TGTGCCAGCAGCACTACAGGGTCCTACGAGCAGTACTTC. This encodes CASSTTGSYEQYF.

V usage is TRBV5-8 and J usage is TRBJ2-7, with D uncertain. The germline V gene has CDR1 SGHTS and CDR2 YDEGEE. V lost 0 bases to trimming and J lost 0 bases, with 7 bases between them. This CDR3 has 14 amino acids. CDR3 loop: CASSLVTVSYEQYF. CDR3 in DNA: TGTGCCAGCAGCTTGGTCACTGTCTCCTACGAGCAGTACTTC.

This rearrangement joins TRBV18 to TRBJ2-5; 7 nucleotides align to TRBD1. This CDR3 spans 16 amino acids. CDR1 KGHSH and CDR2 LQKENI come from the germline V gene. Losses at the gene ends were 3 bases for V and 1 base for J; bases not matched to a gene: 8. The CDR3 bases are TGTGCCAGCTCACCTCTAGTCGGACAGGCCCAAGAGACCCAGTACTTC. Amino acid sequence: CASSPLVGQAQETQYF.

The V gene is TRBV27, the J gene TRBJ2-6; possible D gene TRBD1, 5 bases. This CDR3 contains 20 residues. Trimming shortened V by 2 bases and J by 2 bases, and 22 bases separated the two germline ends. Per the germline V gene, CDR1 is MNHEY and CDR2 is SMNVEV (reference sequence). The CDR3 bases are TGTGCCAGCAGTTTACTATCCTTTAAGGGGAAGGCCCCTGGGGCCAACGTCCTGACTTTC. Encoded protein: CASSLLSFKGKAPGANVLTF. The entire variable domain, with the rest obtained from reference TRBV27 and TRBJ2-6, is as follows: EAQVTQNPRYLITVTGKKLTVTCSQNMNHEYMSWYRQDPGLGLRQIYYSMNVEVTDKGDVPEGYKVSRKEKRNFPLILESPSPNQTSLYFCASSLLSFKGKAPGANVLTFGAGSRLTVL.

In this sample, this clone turned up a few times. The chain combines TRBV5-4 with TRBJ2-2, with 8 nucleotides matching TRBD1. Germline V gene lookup returns CDR1 SGHNT and CDR2 YYREEE (reference sequence). The junction had 5 bases not matched to a gene; V was cut back by 7 bases and J by 6 bases. The CDR3 runs 13 residues. The CDR3 bases are TGTGCCAGCTCGACAGGGGCGGCCGGGGAGCTGTTTTTT. Protein product: CASSTGAAGELFF.

The rearrangement links TRBV28 to TRBJ1-4; D is undetermined. V was shortened by 3 bases and J by 8 bases, with 7 bases between the two germline ends. There are 12 residues in the CDR3. CDR1 and CDR2 from the germline V gene are MDHEN and SYDVKM. CDR3 sequence reads: CASSFRREKLFF. The CDR3 DNA is TGTGCCAGCAGTTTTAGGAGGGAAAAACTGTTTTTT.

The chain recombines TRBV16 with TRBJ1-3; D gene ambiguous. V shed 0 bases and J shed 7 bases, with 10 bases lying between them. Germline assignment: CDR1 KGHSY and CDR2 FQNENV. This CDR3 comprises 14 residues. CDR3: CASSQSGQANTIYF. DNA of the CDR3: TGTGCCAGCAGCCAATCTGGCCAGGCTAACACCATATATTTT.

The V call is TRBV7-2, the J call TRBJ2-2, with 8 bases fitting TRBD1. The CDR3 is 16 amino acids. J was trimmed by 3 bases and V by 5 bases; bases with no gene match: 8. CDR1 and CDR2 (germline): SGHTA, FQGNSA. CDR3 coding DNA: TGTGCCAGCAGCAAGGGACAGGTGGGGGACACCGGGGAGCTGTTTTTT. Translation gives CASSKGQVGDTGELFF.

The chain couples TRBV12-3 or TRBV12-4 to TRBJ1-1; the D gene is possibly TRBD1 (6 bases). V lost 3 bases and J lost 6, with 8 bases in between. The CDR3 length is 12 residues. Written as DNA, the CDR3 is TGTGCCAGCAGTTTTGGGACACCTGAAGCTTTCTTT. Amino acid sequence: CASSFGTPEAFF.

This chain connects TRBV24-1 to TRBJ1-2; 8 bases align to TRBD1. The germline gives CDR1 KGHDR, CDR2 SFDVKD. CDR3 length equals 15 residues. Losses at the gene ends were 4 bases for V and 2 bases for J; bases not matched to a gene: 5. The CDR3 loop reads CATSDLQGGNYGYTF. The CDR3 DNA sequence: TGTGCCACCAGTGACTTACAGGGGGGCAACTATGGCTACACCTTC.

The V gene is TRBV4-1, the J gene TRBJ2-3; tentative D call: TRBD2 (5 bases). Deletions cut 1 base from V and 2 bases from J, with 13 bases between. The CDR3 has 16 residues. CDR1 and CDR2 from the germline V gene are MGHRA and YSYEKL. The CDR3 bases are TGCGCCAGCAGCCAAGTTGTGGGGAGTGACACAGATACGCAGTATTTT. Protein: CASSQVVGSDTDTQYF.

This clone occurred once. The chain uses TRBV7-2 and TRBJ2-5, with no clear D. Germline loops: CDR1 SGHTA, CDR2 FQGNSA. This CDR3 comprises 14 residues. V was pared by 5 bases and J by 3 bases, with 13 bases between. CDR3 bases: TGTGCCAGCAGCCCCGAAACTATCAAAGAGACCCAGTACTTC. Amino acids: CASSPETIKETQYF.

The chain couples TRBV7-9 to TRBJ1-3; 9 nucleotides match TRBD1. Unmatched junction bases numbered 3, after V lost 5 bases and J lost 1 base. The CDR3 is made up of 15 amino acids. Germline V gene data show CDR1 as SEHNR and CDR2 as FQNEAQ (reference sequence). CDR3 protein: CASSPGTGSGNTIYF. The CDR3 coding sequence is TGTGCCAGCAGCCCCGGGACAGGGTCTGGAAACACCATATATTTT. Together with reference TRBV7-9 and TRBJ1-3, the CDR3 gives the full variable domain: DTGVSQNPRHKITKRGQNVTFRCDPISEHNRLYWYRQTLGQGPEFLTYFQNEAQLEKSRLLSDRFSAERPKGSFSTLEIQRTEQGDSAMYLCASSPGTGSGNTIYFGEGSWLTVV.

This clone was seen a few times. The V gene is TRBV18, the J gene TRBJ2-7, with 12 bases that match TRBD2. This CDR3 is built from 16 residues. Unmatched junction bases numbered 2, after V lost 2 bases and J lost 0 bases. CDR1 and CDR2 (germline): KGHSH, LQKENI. In DNA form, the CDR3 reads TGTGCCAGCTCACCAGGGACTAGCGGGTTCTCCTACGAGCAGTACTTC. Translated, it gives CASSPGTSGFSYEQYF.

This chain uses TRBV28 with TRBJ2-7, with 9 bases matching TRBD1. With V trimmed by 7 bases and J by 4 bases, 11 bases remained unmatched. Germline assignment: CDR1 MDHEN and CDR2 SYDVKM. The CDR3 sequence is 15 residues long. Here the CDR3 reads CASNPTGQGLYEQYF. The DNA for the CDR3 is TGTGCCAGCAACCCCACCGGACAGGGGTTATACGAGCAGTACTTC. Full variable domain (missing parts from reference TRBV28 and TRBJ2-7): DVKVTQSSRYLVKRTGEKVFLECVQDMDHENMFWYRQDPGLGLRLIYFSYDVKMKEKGDIPEGYSVSREKKERFSLILESASTNQTSMYLCASNPTGQGLYEQYFGPGTRLTVT.

The chain is built from TRBV6-1 and TRBJ2-1; D call uncertain. The CDR3 consists of 19 residues. CDR1 MNHNS and CDR2 SASEGT come from the germline V gene. The ends were cut back, 1 base at V and 6 bases at J, with 25 bases in the middle. CDR3: CASSEVRVSIVSVGNEQFF. Written as DNA, the CDR3 is TGTGCCAGCAGTGAAGTTCGGGTCTCCATTGTATCGGTAGGCAATGAGCAGTTCTTC.

V usage is TRBV7-6 and J usage is TRBJ2-5, with 10 nucleotides matching TRBD2. This CDR3 has 15 residues. V shed 2 bases, J shed 4 bases, and the junction held 4 bases outside the gene matches. The V gene's germline CDR1 is SGHVS and CDR2 FNYEAQ. DNA for the CDR3: TGTGCCAGCAGCTTAAGGGCTAGCGGGGGAGAGACCCAGTACTTC. It encodes CASSLRASGGETQYF.

This clone was seen more than once but under ten times. This chain links TRBV5-1 with TRBJ2-1; TRBD2 aligns across 10 bases. The CDR3 runs 15 residues. V lost 4 bases, J lost 5 bases, and 6 bases stayed unmatched. The germline CDR1 and CDR2 sequences are SGHRS and YFSETQ. The CDR3 spells CASSLTSGINNEQFF. In DNA, the CDR3 is TGCGCCAGCAGCCTTACTAGCGGGATAAACAATGAGCAGTTCTTC.

The gene calls are TRBV28 and TRBJ1-1, with D possibly being TRBD1 (6 bases). Trimming took off 10 bases at V and 7 bases at J, with 13 bases between the two ends. CDR1 MDHEN and CDR2 SYDVKM come from the germline V gene. The CDR3 length is 11 residues. CDR3: CATRTGIEAFF. The DNA of the CDR3 is TGTGCCACGCGCACAGGGATTGAAGCTTTCTTT.

V is TRBV6-5 and J is TRBJ2-5; 10 bases map to TRBD2. The CDR3 runs 15 residues. The J segment lost 5 bases and the V segment lost 0 bases, leaving 3 bases of the junction unmatched. CDR1 and CDR2 from the germline V gene are MNHEY and SVGAGI. The CDR3 bases are TGTGCCAGCAGTTACTCAGGGACTAGCGAGGAGACCCAGTACTTC. Its translation is CASSYSGTSEETQYF.